This T cell receptor beta chain was sequenced for a study of T cell responses to AZD1222 COVID-19 vaccine. Study-wide findings and caveats: Spike-wide coverage was observed for vaccine-associated CD4 TCRs, with dominant responses at 160-218 and 743-854. Repertoires were obtained only post-peak T cell response.

Here immunoSEQ multiplex PCR was the method, and the copy in TCRdb shows in-frame clones only, minus some. The repertoire has about 120,000 clones, about 89% of them found once; the top ten carry less than 8.5%. CDR3 length equals 16 residues. After removal of 4 bases from V and 8 bases from J, the junction contained 13 bases not matched to a gene. Germline assignment: CDR1 SGHRS and CDR2 YFSETQ. Note on this clone: Its antigen is unidentified.

Analyses pooled second doses at about 4 or about 12 weeks. This rearrangement joins TRBV5-1 to TRBJ2-1, with 9 bases identical to TRBD1. The sample here was peripheral blood, taken 28 days after the second AZD1222 dose. The receptor was derived from an adult who received the AZD1222 COVID-19 vaccine. CDR3 region: CASSIATGGRIDEQFF. In nucleotides, the CDR3 is TGCGCCAGCAGCATCGCAACAGGGGGCAGAATCGATGAGCAGTTCTTC. Using reference TRBV5-1 and TRBJ2-1 for the parts outside the CDR3, the full variable domain is KAGVTQTPRYLIKTRGQQVTLSCSPISGHRSVSWYQQTPGQGLQFLFEYFSETQRNKGNFPGRFSGRQFSNSRSEMNVSTLELGDSALYLCASSIATGGRIDEQFFGPGTRLTVL.